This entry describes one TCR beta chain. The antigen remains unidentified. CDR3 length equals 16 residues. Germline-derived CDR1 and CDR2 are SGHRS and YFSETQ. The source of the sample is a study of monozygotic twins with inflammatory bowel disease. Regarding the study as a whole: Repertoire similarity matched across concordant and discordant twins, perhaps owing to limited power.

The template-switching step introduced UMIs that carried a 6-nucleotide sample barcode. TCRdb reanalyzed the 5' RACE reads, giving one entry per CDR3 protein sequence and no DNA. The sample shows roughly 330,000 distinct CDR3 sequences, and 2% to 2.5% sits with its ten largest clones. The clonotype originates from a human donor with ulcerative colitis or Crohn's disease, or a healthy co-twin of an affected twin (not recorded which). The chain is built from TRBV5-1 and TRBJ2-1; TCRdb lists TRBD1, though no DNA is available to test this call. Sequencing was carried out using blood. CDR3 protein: CASSPRTGLTHNEQFF. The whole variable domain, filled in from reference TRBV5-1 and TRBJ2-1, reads KAGVTQTPRYLIKTRGQQVTLSCSPISGHRSVSWYQQTPGQGLQFLFEYFSETQRNKGNFPGRFSGRQFSNSRSEMNVSTLELGDSALYLCASSPRTGLTHNEQFFGPGTRLTVL.